Following are 9 T cell receptor beta chains from one sample sequenced in a study of blood T cells in healthy people across ages. The second PCR ran about 6 to 12 cycles with a sample-barcoded 5' primer and J-beta primers. TCRdb re-derived calls from the 5' RACE reads in MiXCR, one entry per CDR3 protein. Here the sample spans roughly 800,000 distinct CDR3 sequences, 55% to 70% being singletons. Sequenced: blood. These receptors were obtained from a man aged 30 to 39 in good health.

The rearrangement joins TRBV7-2 to TRBJ1-5; 7 bases fit TRBD1. CDR1 is SGHTA and CDR2 is FQGNSA in the germline V gene. CDR3 size: 15 residues. The V gene end was trimmed by 1 base and the J gene end by 3 bases; junction bases not matched to a gene: 3. CDR3 amino acids: CASSLGGGPNQPQHF. CDR3 coding DNA: TGTGCCAGCAGCTTAGGAGGGGGCCCCAATCAGCCCCAGCATTTT.

The chain employs TRBV10-3 and TRBJ2-1; 11 bases fit TRBD2. Germline values: CDR1 ENHRY, CDR2 SYGVKD. Trimming at V came to 0 bases and at J to 9 bases, leaving 10 bases not matched to a gene. This CDR3 contains 17 residues. The CDR3 region has the DNA TGTGCCATCAGTGAGTCGAGTCTAGCGGGAGGATCTGGTGAGCAGTTCTTC. Encoded protein: CAISESSLAGGSGEQFF.

The chain combines TRBV12-3 or TRBV12-4 with TRBJ2-4, with TRBD2 matching over 10 bases. The J call may be incorrect, as the DNA end agrees better with TRBJ2-7. The CDR3 covers 14 residues. Here the CDR3 DNA reads TGTGCCAGCAATCTAGCGGGAGAAAAAAGCGAGCAGTACTTC. Encoded protein: CASNLAGEKSEQYF.

The gene calls are TRBV9 and TRBJ2-6; a weak D match, TRBD1 (5 bases). This CDR3 has 16 residues. V shed 2 bases and J shed 3 bases, with 12 bases lying between them. Germline CDR1 SGDLS, CDR2 YYNGEE. CDR3 DNA: TGTGCCAGCAGCGTCAAGGAAGGGGTTGGGGCCAACGTCCTGACTTTC. It encodes CASSVKEGVGANVLTF.

V usage is TRBV6-6 and J usage is TRBJ2-6, with TRBD1 matching over 7 bases. The V gene's germline CDR1 is MNHNY and CDR2 SVGAGI (reference sequence). Germline trimming cut 2 bases from V and 0 bases from J; bases unmatched to any gene: 4. There are 17 residues in the CDR3. The CDR3 protein is CASSYEGAYSGANVLTF. The CDR3 DNA reads TGTGCCAGCAGTTACGAGGGGGCGTACTCTGGGGCCAACGTCCTGACTTTC.

V is TRBV9 and J is TRBJ2-4; no firm D call. The J call may be incorrect, as the DNA end agrees better with TRBJ2-7. The CDR3 spans 14 residues. Germline values: CDR1 SGDLS, CDR2 YYNGEE. The CDR3 bases are TGTGCCAGCAGCCTCGGGTCGTCCCCTTACGAGCAGTACTTC. Protein sequence: CASSLGSSPYEQYF.

The chain recombines TRBV6-7 with TRBJ2-5, with D perhaps assigned TRBD1 or TRBD2 (5 bases each). TRBV6-7 is known as an ORF, though its function is uncertain. Trimming removed 6 bases from V and 6 bases from J, with 11 bases in between. The CDR3 runs to 12 residues. CDR3: CASSGTEQTQYF. In DNA form, the CDR3 reads TGTGCCAGCAGCGGGACGGAACAGACCCAGTACTTC.

This sequence joins TRBV9 and TRBJ2-3; TRBD2 agrees at 9 bases. This CDR3 is 16 amino acids long. The V gene's germline CDR1 is SGDLS and CDR2 YYNGEE. The ends lost 3 bases at V and 3 bases at J; junction bases unmatched: 8. CDR3 sequence reads: CASSGTSAIETDTQYF. The CDR3 nucleotides read TGTGCCAGCAGCGGGACTAGCGCAATAGAAACAGATACGCAGTATTTT. Variable domain in full (rest from reference TRBV9 and TRBJ2-3): DSGVTQTPKHLITATGQRVTLRCSPRSGDLSVYWYQQSLDQGLQFLIQYYNGEERAKGNILERFSAQQFPDLHSELNLSSLELGDSALYFCASSGTSAIETDTQYFGPGTRLTVL.

This chain joins TRBV7-2 and TRBJ2-7; TRBD1 matches at 8 bases. Germline V gene sequence: CDR1 SGHTA, CDR2 FQGNSA. The CDR3 sequence is 14 residues long. Losses at the gene ends were 6 bases for V and 1 base for J; bases not matched to a gene: 5. The CDR3: CASSYRTGSYEQYF. The CDR3 nucleotides are TGTGCCAGCAGTTATAGGACAGGGTCCTACGAGCAGTACTTC.